This TCR beta chain originates from a study of early stage breast cancer tumors. Study as a whole: About 70% of the 16 invasive tumors were ER+, PR+ and HER2-. Findings of the study overall: Most shared enriched TCRB sequences were commonly generated ones. Blood repertoires resembled normal breast more than tumor.

Measured with immunoSEQ multiplex PCR; TCRdb has only the in-frame clones, and not every one. The table lists tens of thousands of clones, 76% of them singletons, with approximately 30% in the top ten. For this clone: What it binds is unknown.

The sequence was collected from a person aged 55 to 75 with breast cancer. Sequenced sample: blood.

The CDR3 DNA reads TGTGCCAGCAGTTTATGGGTGCATCAGCCCCAGCATTTT. Translating it yields CASSLWVHQPQHF. The chain employs TRBV27 and TRBJ1-5; D remains unclear. Germline V lookup: CDR1 MNHEY, CDR2 SMNVEV (reference sequence). Deletions cut 1 base from V and 5 bases from J, with 6 bases between. This CDR3 spans 13 amino acids.